This entry lists 19 T cell receptor beta chains sequenced from one sample in a study of cytomegalovirus exposure and HLA in healthy donors. The PCR contained 60 Vbeta and 13 Jbeta primers. The protocol was immunoSEQ multiplex PCR, while the TCRdb copy is restricted to in-frame clones and leaves out a portion. The sample gives 120,000 or so clones, 78% of which show up once; 6.3% is in the top ten. Material for sequencing was PBMCs. These receptors were collected from a middle-aged woman in good health and CMV-seronegative.

The chain uses TRBV20-1 and TRBJ1-1; D is perhaps TRBD1 (6 bases). The CDR3 has 11 amino acids. Between the trimmed V and J ends, which lost 4 bases and 3 bases, there was a span of 6 bases. Germline CDR1 and CDR2: DFQATT and SNEGSKA (reference sequence). CDR3 sequence: CSAKGDTEAFF. CDR3 coding DNA: TGCAGTGCTAAGGGGGACACTGAAGCTTTCTTT.

The chain has TRBV28 and TRBJ1-4; TRBD1 might be the D (5 bases). V dropped 5 bases and J dropped 4 bases, with 11 bases sitting between them. The CDR3 is 14 amino acids. Germline V gene lookup returns CDR1 MDHEN and CDR2 SYDVKM. The CDR3, as DNA: TGTGCCAGCAGTATCGGGGACTTTAATGAAAAACTGTTTTTT. It specifies CASSIGDFNEKLFF.

The J gene is TRBJ1-2, the V gene TRBV6-6; 10 bases map to TRBD1. The CDR3 spans 16 residues. J was trimmed by 4 bases and V by 7 bases; bases with no gene match: 12. Germline V lookup: CDR1 MNHNY, CDR2 SVGAGI (reference sequence). The CDR3 loop reads CASTPQETGGLYGYTF. CDR3 in DNA: TGTGCCAGCACACCCCAGGAGACAGGGGGCCTCTATGGCTACACCTTC.

V and J are TRBV27 and TRBJ1-5; D call uncertain. The germline V gene has CDR1 MNHEY and CDR2 SMNVEV (reference sequence). V was pared by 0 bases and J by 3 bases, with 9 bases between. This CDR3 region has 15 residues. CDR3 amino acids: CASSLSSVANQPQHF. CDR3 nucleotide sequence: TGTGCCAGCAGTTTATCTTCGGTTGCCAATCAGCCCCAGCATTTT.

The V gene is TRBV27, the J gene TRBJ2-2; 12 positions agree with TRBD2. Germline V gene data show CDR1 as MNHEY and CDR2 as SMNVEV (reference sequence). CDR3 length equals 16 residues. Trimming took 5 bases from V and 1 from J; bases not matched to a gene: 2. The CDR3 DNA follows: TGTGCCAGCAGTGGACTAGCGGGGCTGAACACCGGGGAGCTGTTTTTT. Residues: CASSGLAGLNTGELFF.

The gene calls are TRBV10-2 and TRBJ2-7; 7 bases fit TRBD1. The V segment lost 5 bases and the J segment 7 bases; nucleotides outside the gene matches: 8. Per the germline V gene, CDR1 is WSHSY and CDR2 is SAAADI. The CDR3 covers 13 residues. CDR3 sequence reads: CASSQDRVGEQYF. CDR3 coding DNA: TGCGCCAGCAGTCAAGACAGGGTGGGTGAGCAGTACTTC.

This clone was recorded once. V and J are TRBV4-3 and TRBJ2-1, with 9 nucleotides matching TRBD2. V shed 2 bases, J shed 2 bases, and the junction held 10 bases outside the gene matches. This CDR3 contains 18 residues. Germline-derived CDR1 and CDR2 are LGHNA and YSLEER. CDR3 loop: CASSQFPSGEGTYNEQFF. The CDR3 DNA reads TGCGCCAGCAGCCAATTTCCTAGCGGGGAGGGGACCTACAATGAGCAGTTCTTC.

V usage is TRBV5-6 and J usage is TRBJ2-5; 7 bases are a match to TRBD2. The J call may be in error: the DNA end matches TRBJ2-7 better. The CDR3 covers 13 residues. Germline V gene data show CDR1 as SGHDT and CDR2 as YYEEEE. The CDR3 region is CASSLGTTYEQYF. The CDR3, as DNA: TGTGCCAGCAGCTTAGGGACTACATACGAGCAGTACTTC.

This clone was observed once. The V gene is TRBV4-1, the J gene TRBJ1-2, with 8 bases that match TRBD1. The CDR3 spans 13 residues. With 1 base clipped from V and 8 bases from J, the junction kept 3 bases outside the gene matches. Germline V gene sequence: CDR1 MGHRA, CDR2 YSYEKL. CDR3 nucleotides: TGCGCCAGCAGCCAAGGGGACAGGCAAGGCTACACCTTC. It codes for CASSQGDRQGYTF.

The chain carries TRBV19 and TRBJ1-6; weak D call: TRBD1 (6 bases). V was trimmed by 7 bases and J by 8 bases, leaving 9 bases between them. The length of the CDR3 is 12 residues. From germline, CDR1 is LNHDA and CDR2 SQIVND (reference sequence). As DNA, the CDR3 is TGTGCCAGTACACAGGGTCATTCACCCCTCCACTTT. Residues: CASTQGHSPLHF.

The chain combines TRBV5-1 with TRBJ2-3; 8 positions match TRBD2. The CDR3 consists of 14 residues. Germline values: CDR1 SGHRS, CDR2 YFSETQ. The V and J ends lost 5 bases and 4 bases, in that order; junction bases with no gene match: 6. CDR3 sequence reads: CASRTSEIADTQYF. The CDR3 coding sequence is TGCGCCAGCAGGACTAGCGAGATAGCAGATACGCAGTATTTT.

CDR3 nucleotide sequence: TGTGCCAGCAGCCAAGCTGGGACAGTCTACGAGCAGTACTTC. Its translation is CASSQAGTVYEQYF. The genes are TRBV4-2 and TRBJ2-7; 7 bases align to TRBD1. CDR3 length: 14 amino acids. V lost 1 base to trimming and J lost 3 bases; unmatched junction nucleotides: 3. CDR1 and CDR2 from the germline V gene are LGHNA and YNFKEQ.

This clone was counted between two and nine times. The CDR3 region is CASSPGLAGVDTQYF. For the CDR3, the DNA is TGTGCCAGCAGCCCCGGACTAGCGGGAGTGGATACGCAGTATTTT. The chain employs TRBV13 and TRBJ2-3; 13 bases are shared with TRBD2. Germline CDR1 is PRHDT and CDR2 is FYEKMQ (reference sequence). The CDR3 loop spans 15 amino acids. V gave up 5 bases and J gave up 6 bases; unmatched junction bases: 5.

The CDR3 sequence: CASSLTGVGTEAFF. CDR3 sequence (DNA): TGCGCCAGCAGCCTGACAGGGGTGGGCACTGAAGCTTTCTTT. This sequence joins TRBV5-1 and TRBJ1-1; 8 bases are shared with TRBD1. CDR1 is SGHRS, CDR2 YFSETQ, per germline. J gave up 4 bases and V 4 bases, and 6 bases lay outside the gene matches. CDR3 size: 14 residues. The full variable domain, its missing parts supplied by reference TRBV5-1 and TRBJ1-1, is KAGVTQTPRYLIKTRGQQVTLSCSPISGHRSVSWYQQTPGQGLQFLFEYFSETQRNKGNFPGRFSGRQFSNSRSEMNVSTLELGDSALYLCASSLTGVGTEAFFGQGTRLTVV.

This clone was counted between two and nine times. The V gene is TRBV19, the J gene TRBJ2-2, with 8 nucleotides matching TRBD2. The germline CDR1 and CDR2 sequences are LNHDA and SQIVND (reference sequence). V lost 9 bases to trimming and J lost 5 bases; unmatched junction nucleotides: 8. The CDR3 has 14 residues. CDR3 protein: CASSGLEKTGELFF. In DNA form, the CDR3 reads TGTGCCAGCTCGGGACTAGAAAAGACCGGGGAGCTGTTTTTT.

This chain joins TRBV28 and TRBJ2-5; a possible D gene is TRBD1 (5 bases). CDR1 is MDHEN, CDR2 SYDVKM, per germline. Between the trimmed V and J ends, which lost 7 bases and 3 bases, there was a span of 27 bases. The CDR3 loop spans 18 amino acids. In DNA, the CDR3 is TGTGCCAGCACGTCTCTAGGGGCCGTGGGGCCGGTGGAAGAGACCCAGTACTTC. Its protein is CASTSLGAVGPVEETQYF.

Concerning this clone: The conserved closing phenylalanine or tryptophan is absent in this CDR3, likely reflecting a read error. The chain is built from TRBV6-1 and TRBJ2-7; 7 nucleotides agree with TRBD1. J lost 3 bases, V lost 1 base, and 6 bases had no gene match. This CDR3 contains 15 residues. CDR1 MNHNS and CDR2 SASEGT come from the germline V gene. The CDR3 here is CASSEGTGIGYEQYL. The DNA for the CDR3 is TGTGCCAGCAGTGAAGGGACAGGTATCGGCTACGAGCAGTACCTC.

This clone was picked up one time. As DNA, the CDR3 is TGTGCCAGTAGCCAAGGGACAGGGGGGAACTACGAGCAGTACTTC. This gives the protein CASSQGTGGNYEQYF. The rearrangement joins TRBV19 to TRBJ2-7, with 11 bases fitting TRBD1. The ends lost 6 bases at V and 3 bases at J; junction bases unmatched: 7. The CDR3 extends over 15 amino acids. Germline lookup yields CDR1 LNHDA and CDR2 SQIVND (reference sequence). Together with reference TRBV19 and TRBJ2-7, the CDR3 gives the full variable domain: DGGITQSPKYLFRKEGQNVTLSCEQNLNHDAMYWYRQDPGQGLRLIYYSQIVNDFQKGDIAEGYSVSREKKESFPLTVTSAQKNPTAFYLCASSQGTGGNYEQYFGPGTRLTVT.

The chain is built from TRBV7-6 and TRBJ2-3; TRBD2 might be the D (5 bases). Germline V CDR1 and CDR2: SGHVS, FNYEAQ. The CDR3 extends over 16 amino acids. V was clipped by 6 bases and J by 2 bases, with 18 bases between them. The CDR3 bases are TGTGCCAGCAGTTTTGGACCGGGAAGCAACACAGATACGCAGTATTTT. Translating it yields CASSFGPGSNTDTQYF.